This record covers a single T cell receptor beta chain. Measured with immunoSEQ multiplex PCR; TCRdb has only the in-frame clones, and not every one. This table holds about 200,000 clones, 55% to 85% found once. These data come from a study of cytotoxic CD8 clonotypes in ibrutinib-treated CLL. The CDR3 runs 13 residues. The V gene's germline CDR1 is MNHEY and CDR2 SVGAGI. Trimming pared 4 bases from V and 1 base from J, leaving 8 bases between. The TCR comes from a human donor with chronic lymphocytic leukemia. The starting material was PBMCs, obtained after 24 months of ibrutinib treatment. This chain joins TRBV6-5 and TRBJ2-7, with D perhaps TRBD1 (6 bases). The CDR3 DNA is TGTGCCAGCAGTTCTGGACAGTCCTACGAGCAGTACTTC. Its protein product is CASSSGQSYEQYF.